The text below deals with one T cell receptor (beta chain). The data stem from a study of control samples from healthy donors and cancer patients. CDR3 length equals 17 residues. The junction had 12 bases not matched to a gene; V was cut back by 2 bases and J by 4 bases. Germline V CDR1 and CDR2: SNHLY, FYNNEI. Clones were read by immunoSEQ multiplex PCR, and TCRdb kept only the in-frame ones, dropping some. The profile shows about 140,000 clones, around 94% of them singletons. The gene calls are TRBV2 and TRBJ2-5, with 8 nucleotides matching TRBD2. The sequence was obtained from a man aged 40-49 years in good health. What was sequenced was blood. The CDR3 region has the DNA TGTGCCAGCAGTGAAATAAGCGGGGGAATCAAGGGAGAGACCCAGTACTTC. The encoded protein is CASSEISGGIKGETQYF.